In its sample, the clone carrying this T cell receptor beta chain was seen many times. Its antigen is unknown. One end of the junction does not line up with germline, which may come from a read error. The source of the sample is a study of T-cell reconstitution after alpha-beta-depleted transplantation in children. Study observations and caveats: As was reported, about two months after transplant, alpha-beta T cells came from several hundred expanded graft clones. A year post-transplant, T-cell counts and diversity derived mostly from newly produced T cells.

The CDR3 spans 14 residues. Germline assignment: CDR1 WSHSY and CDR2 SAAADI. Unique molecular identifiers were built into the TCRbeta library. MiXCR was run by TCRdb on the PCR reads, yielding one entry per CDR3 protein. Counted here are hundreds of thousands of distinct CDR3 sequences, 13% occurring once; the ten biggest clones make up 0.79%. The sample was PBMCs, taken before TCRalphabeta/CD19-depleted stem cell transplant. This clonotype originated in a girl aged 2-10 years with congenital amegakaryocytic thrombocytopenia, due to receive a stem cell transplant. The gene calls are TRBV10-2 and TRBJ2-3; 8 bases line up with TRBD2. For the CDR3, the DNA is TGCGCCAGCACTGAGCGGGAGAGAGTGAATACGCAGTATTTT. It encodes CASTERERVNTQYF.